The present T cell receptor beta chain was sequenced within a study of cytomegalovirus exposure and HLA in healthy donors (dated by TCRdb to the late 2010s). For the study in its entirety: In an earlier analysis of approximately 500 of the donors, 276 Gb of sequence data and just under 120 million unique TCR beta sequences from approximately 180 million T cells were reported. Both class I and class II loci were covered by HLA typing, at four-digit resolution. The study aimed to test whether signatures of past pathogen exposure could be identified by cataloging public T cell receptors. In a later analysis, previously published TCR beta repertoires from 666 donors were re-analyzed and high-resolution HLA genotyping was added so that TCR occurrence patterns could be studied. Along with the approximately 650-subject first cohort, a separate validation cohort of around 120 different subjects was used. In the later analysis, no new phenotypic data were used to find candidate immune exposures; instead, reliance was placed on TCR beta sequences and their occurrence across donors. Typing coverage varied by locus: about 620-640 donors for A, B, C, DRB1 and DQB1; more than 500 for DQA1; more than 600 for DPA1; approximately 470 for DPB1. To predict cytomegalovirus infection status, the study brought together high-throughput TCR immunosequencing, statistical association of individual TCRs with disease status, and machine learning. In a later genetic analysis, genome-wide SNP genotypes for about 55% of the roughly 670 donors were used, and that subset was treated as a discovery cohort. Across under 500 genotyped donors of the cohort, an average of roughly 230,000 unique TCR beta nucleotide sequences per donor were sequenced, and roughly 20% of those sequences were non-productive. About 280 gigabases of sequencing data and 70 million to 85 million unique TCR sequences were included in an early release covering several hundred HLA-typed donors. To decide whether each TCR beta V gene segment behaved as functional or pseudogenic, an earlier analysis of fewer than 750 of the donors relied on high-throughput TCR beta sequencing. Every discovery cohort repertoire had been produced on one sequencing platform. Of the roughly 420 genotyped donors, roughly 80% were placed in the genetic ancestry cluster associated with self-reported Caucasian donors. Alongside the repertoire data, information on donor age, sex, ethnicity and CMV serostatus was compiled. The study used immunosequencing to profile the T cell repertoires of 666 subjects and linked those repertoires to cytomegalovirus serostatus. Four to six DR-DQ haplotypes were handled as single units for association and clustering because linkage in the cohort was strong.

Results the study describes overall, beyond this receptor: For the cohort, immune exposure information was limited to CMV serostatus. Across donors, most TCR sequences were observed very rarely, whereas some public TCRs were present in many individuals. When HLA alleles, especially DR and DQ, strongly co-occurred, attributing TCR associations to individual alleles was difficult. The study gave a list of about 170 TCR beta chains associated with cytomegalovirus. Specific HLA alleles were associated with 16,951 TCR beta sequences at a false discovery rate of 0.05 in a later analysis. A further reported finding was that TCR beta sequences accurately predicted the HLA-A and HLA-B alleles for most subjects in the first cohort. Correlated functional status among segregating V segments might reflect linkage disequilibrium, but an unknown experimental factor could not be ruled out. In both the original and validation cohorts, the classifier was reported to diagnose cytomegalovirus status with high specificity and sensitivity. The authors suggested that the approach could potentially be generalized to other disease states and immunological phenotypes. A later genetic analysis associated a missense DCLRE1C variant with V-gene and J-gene trimming of TCR beta chains, and an independent cohort replicated the association. In this cohort, only TCR beta chains were sequenced, and detectable features were limited by the absence of alpha or paired-chain data. Several of the top co-occurrence clusters appeared to be linked to parvovirus B19, influenza, CMV and Epstein-Barr virus, according to a later analysis. HLA typing was unavailable for some donors at each locus, so association tests used only the typed subset. The sequencing pipeline was judged likely to have produced a cluster of highly shared sequence variants as a technical artifact. The 87-base-pair reads could not distinguish some IMGT-functional V segments, including TRBV6-2 and TRBV6-3, so those segments were excluded. Compared with the roughly 710-donor mean, donors in an Asian-associated ancestry cluster had fewer N-insertions in productive TCRs, according to a later genetic analysis. In vitro tests confirmed that a few of the cytomegalovirus-associated TCR beta chains recognize cytomegalovirus antigens. A later analysis found that most CMV-associated TCR beta chains appeared HLA-restricted, with HLA associations seemingly driven largely by CMV exposure. A later analysis found that TCR association rates varied across HLA loci, with DRB1 alleles showing the most associated TCRs and HLA-C alleles the fewest. Sequencing depth was assumed to be roughly uniform across donors in the presence/absence analyses, though that assumption may not hold. Roughly 17 rarely observed V segments, including chromosome 9 orphons, were excluded from the earlier analysis of some 590 of the donors because counts were too low. In an earlier analysis of approximately 590 of the donors, most TCR beta V segments appeared in productive rearrangements about 87% or about 30% of the time, broadly matching IMGT annotations. In a later analysis, HLA-associated TCR beta chains were found to be more clonally expanded and to have lower generation probabilities than equally common non-associated chains.

A note on this clone: It lacks a known antigen. The sample holds no much larger clone one base away, and base qualities are not on file.

In total, roughly 710 healthy bone marrow donors made up the cohort. Cohort members were all nominally healthy when sampled, although unrecorded immune exposures were likely present. The donor was CMV seronegative and was included in the group of several hundred seronegative cohort members. Every donor gave a peripheral blood sample, and the peripheral blood mononuclear cells from that sample were used for TCR beta sequencing. The Qiagen DNeasy Blood Extraction Kit was used to extract genomic DNA from the blood cell samples. Libraries were made using the immunoSEQ multiplex PCR assay. For the multiplex PCR, a mixture combining 60 forward primers for TCR Vbeta segments and 13 reverse primers for TCR Jbeta segments was used. The CDR3 region of rearranged TCR beta genes was amplified from genomic DNA with a multiplex PCR assay. Amplified TCR beta libraries were sequenced as 87-base-pair reads on the Illumina HiSeq System. As for the original processing: A later analysis counted about 76 million unique TCR beta chains across the 640 or so repertoires, and around 9.9 million of these chains were shared by at least two donors. A nearest-neighbor algorithm error-corrected the raw reads and collapsed the reads into unique sequences, merging closely related sequences to remove PCR and sequencing errors. CDR3 sequences were aligned to IMGT reference sequences to assign V, D and J gene segments. For a sequence to be retained, at least a six-nucleotide match to both a V gene segment and a J gene segment was required. A rearrangement counted as productive if the CDR3 had no stop codons and remained in frame with V and J, and every other rearrangement counted as non-productive. CDR3 was defined by IMGT convention, running from the second conserved V-encoded cysteine to the conserved J-encoded phenylalanine. In an earlier analysis of 587 of the donors, sequences lacking an unambiguous match to a single V gene segment were excluded. An earlier analysis of 587 of the donors classified V segments as functional when productive rearrangements were above 56.7% and as segregating when the standard deviation between donors was above 5%. A statistical classification framework was built to diagnose cytomegalovirus status from the catalog of TCR beta chain sequences. In a later analysis, TCR nucleotide sequences were compared against IMGT/GENE-DB human TR gene sequences so that V and J genes could be assigned. A later analysis assigned CDR3 sequences and most-parsimonious VDJ recombination scenarios with the TCRdist pipeline. In a later analysis, every TCR beta chain was defined by the combination of its CDR3 amino acid sequence and its V-gene family, and reads without a unique V-gene family were dropped. To address suspected cross-contamination and a sequencing artifact, a later analysis removed approximately 600 highly shared, low-generation-probability nucleotide sequences. In a later analysis, a clonal expansion index for each public chain was calculated from normalized within-repertoire ranks of inferred template counts. In a later analysis, generation probabilities were computed with a VDJ recombination model fitted to out-of-frame rearrangements, and the resulting probabilities were checked against IGoR. In a later analysis, TCR-TCR, TCR-HLA and TCR-CMV co-occurrence was scored with hypergeometric tests, and a repertoire-size bias correction was applied to TCR pairs. To estimate false discovery rates, a later analysis permuted the HLA or CMV assignments 20 times. In a later analysis, co-occurring TCRs were grouped using DBSCAN, with TCRdist sequence similarity added in when clustering inside HLA-allele-positive subsets. Repertoires with fewer than 30,000 or more than 120,000 public chains, plus five repertoires with anomalous nucleotide sharing, were excluded from co-occurrence clustering. In TCRdb, the immuneACCESS table is reduced to in-frame sequences with V and J assigned. These tables do not hold every clone; where another copy was compared, an unresolved V gene accounts for under half, and the others remain unexplained. V and J calls and clone size come straight from that table; D and trimming were deduced from the DNA. A total of 50,000 to 70,000 clones appear in this sample, 80% of them only once. Around 4.2% of the sample is held by the ten biggest clonotypes.

Clipping removes 5 bases from V and 9 bases from J, with 20 as the unmatched junction base count. The CDR3 measures 17 amino acids from cysteine to phenylalanine. The DNA shown is the 51-base CDR3, in frame from base 1. The germline V gene encodes CDR1 SGHAT and CDR2 FQNNGV. The sample comprised PBMCs. Recombination joined TRBV11-2 with TRBJ1-2, with 8 middle bases fitting TRBD1. The receptor's source is a middle-aged woman in good health and CMV-seronegative. The nucleotide sequence reads TGTGCCAGCAGCCCAGACCCCTCAGGGGGCAATGGGAAAAGCTACACCTTC. Translation gives CASSPDPSGGNGKSYTF.